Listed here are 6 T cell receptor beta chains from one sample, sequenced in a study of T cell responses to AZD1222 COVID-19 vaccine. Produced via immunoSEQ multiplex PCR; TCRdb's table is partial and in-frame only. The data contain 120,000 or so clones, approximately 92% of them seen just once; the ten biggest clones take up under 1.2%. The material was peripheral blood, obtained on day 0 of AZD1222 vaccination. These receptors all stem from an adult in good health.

The CDR3 sequence is CASSRASGTNNEQFF. As DNA, the CDR3 is TGTGCCAGCAGCCGGGCCTCCGGGACAAACAATGAGCAGTTCTTC. The V and J genes are TRBV3-1 (or the pseudogene TRBV3-2) and TRBJ2-1; tentatively, D is TRBD1 (6 bases). This CDR3 region has 15 residues. V lost 4 bases and J 5 bases, leaving 15 bases between the germline ends. CDR1 LGHDT and CDR2 YNNKEL come from the germline V gene (reference sequence).

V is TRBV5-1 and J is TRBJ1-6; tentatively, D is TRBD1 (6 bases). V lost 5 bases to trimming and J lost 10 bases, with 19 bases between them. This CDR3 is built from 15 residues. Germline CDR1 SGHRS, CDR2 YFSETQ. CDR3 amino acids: CASSLQGSVSSPLHF. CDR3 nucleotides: TGCGCCAGCAGTTTACAGGGAAGTGTAAGCTCACCCCTCCACTTT.

The CDR3 is CASSQGLGKAYEQYF. CDR3 nucleotides: TGTGCCAGCAGCCAAGGACTGGGAAAGGCCTACGAGCAGTACTTC. This chain joins TRBV28 and TRBJ2-7; weak D call: TRBD2 (5 bases). The CDR3 is 15 residues long. Germline lookup yields CDR1 MDHEN and CDR2 SYDVKM. The germline V and J ends were trimmed by 6 bases and 2 bases, with 17 bases remaining between them.

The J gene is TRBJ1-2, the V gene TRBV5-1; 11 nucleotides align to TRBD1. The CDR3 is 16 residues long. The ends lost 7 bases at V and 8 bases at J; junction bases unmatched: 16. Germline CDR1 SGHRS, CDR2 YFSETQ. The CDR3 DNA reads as TGCGCCAGCGGCTGGAACCGGGACAGGGGGACCGGAGGCTACACCTTC. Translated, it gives CASGWNRDRGTGGYTF.

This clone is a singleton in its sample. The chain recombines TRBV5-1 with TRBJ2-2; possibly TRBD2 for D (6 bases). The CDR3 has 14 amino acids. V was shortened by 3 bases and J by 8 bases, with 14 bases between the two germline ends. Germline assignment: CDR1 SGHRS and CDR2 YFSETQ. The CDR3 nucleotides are TGCGCCAGCAGCTGGGACTCTACGTCGGGGGAGCTGTTTTTT. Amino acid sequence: CASSWDSTSGELFF.

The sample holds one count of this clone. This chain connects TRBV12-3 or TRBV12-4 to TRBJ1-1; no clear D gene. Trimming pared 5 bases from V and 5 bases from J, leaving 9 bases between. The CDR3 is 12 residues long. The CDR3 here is CASSRRRTEAFF. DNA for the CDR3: TGTGCCAGCAGTCGTAGGAGAACTGAAGCTTTCTTT.